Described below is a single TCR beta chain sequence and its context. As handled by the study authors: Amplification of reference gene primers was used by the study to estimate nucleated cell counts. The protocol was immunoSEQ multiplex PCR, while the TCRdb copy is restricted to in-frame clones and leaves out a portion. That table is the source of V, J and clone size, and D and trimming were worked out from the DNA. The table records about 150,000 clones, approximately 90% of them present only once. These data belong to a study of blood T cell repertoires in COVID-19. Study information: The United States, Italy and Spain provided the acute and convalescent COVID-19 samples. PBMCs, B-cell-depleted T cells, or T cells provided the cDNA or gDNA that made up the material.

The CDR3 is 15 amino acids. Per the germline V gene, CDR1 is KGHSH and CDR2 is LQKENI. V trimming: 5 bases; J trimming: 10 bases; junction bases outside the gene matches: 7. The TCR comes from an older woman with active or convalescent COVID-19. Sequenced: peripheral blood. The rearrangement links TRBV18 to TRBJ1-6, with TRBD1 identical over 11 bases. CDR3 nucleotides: TGTGCCAGCTCAACGGGGACAGGGGGACGATCACCCCTCCACTTT. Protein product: CASSTGTGGRSPLHF.